There are a few counts of the clone carrying this T cell receptor (beta chain). This entry comes from a study of T-cell reconstitution after alpha-beta-depleted transplantation in children. The V end lost 2 bases, the J end lost 7 bases, and 8 bases lay between the germline ends. The V gene's germline CDR1 is SQVTM and CDR2 ANQGSEA. This CDR3 spans 12 amino acids. Unique molecular identifiers were built into the TCRbeta library. One entry per CDR3 protein results from TCRdb running MiXCR on the PCR reads. This table has some 550,000 distinct CDR3 sequences, roughly 18% appearing once. This receptor was taken from a human donor who donated a stem cell graft to a child with acute lymphoblastic leukemia. The gene calls are TRBV29-1 and TRBJ2-2; weak D call: TRBD1 (6 bases). Material: PBMCs from the stem cell graft donor, obtained from the stem cell graft. The DNA of the CDR3 is TGCAGCGTTGAAACAGGGAACGGGGAGCTGTTTTTT. It encodes CSVETGNGELFF.